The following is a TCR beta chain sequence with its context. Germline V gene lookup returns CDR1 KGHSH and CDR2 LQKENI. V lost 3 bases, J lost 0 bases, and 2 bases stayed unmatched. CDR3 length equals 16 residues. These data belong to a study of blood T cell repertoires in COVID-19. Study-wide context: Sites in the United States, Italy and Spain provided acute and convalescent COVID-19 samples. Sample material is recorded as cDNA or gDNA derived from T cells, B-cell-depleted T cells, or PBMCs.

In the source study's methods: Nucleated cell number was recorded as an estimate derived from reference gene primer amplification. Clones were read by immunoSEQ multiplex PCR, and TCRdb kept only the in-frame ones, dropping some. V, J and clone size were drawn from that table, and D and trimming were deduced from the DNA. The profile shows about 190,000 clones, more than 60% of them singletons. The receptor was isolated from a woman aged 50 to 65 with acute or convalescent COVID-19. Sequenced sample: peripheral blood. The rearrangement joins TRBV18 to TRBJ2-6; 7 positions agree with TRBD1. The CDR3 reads CASSPDRNSGANVLTF. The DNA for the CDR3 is TGTGCCAGCTCACCGGACAGGAACTCTGGGGCCAACGTCCTGACTTTC.